The 26 T cell receptor beta chains below were found in one sample sequenced in a study of blood T cell repertoires in COVID-19. Measured with immunoSEQ multiplex PCR; TCRdb has only the in-frame clones, and not every one. This table holds some 110,000 clones, 60% to 85% found once. Sequencing used peripheral blood. These receptors were taken from a man aged 80 or over with COVID-19, enrolled during active disease.

The chain uses TRBV2 and TRBJ2-4; 8 bases align to TRBD2. V was clipped by 6 bases and J by 0 bases; unmatched bases: 4. This CDR3 contains 15 residues. Germline V gives CDR1 SNHLY, CDR2 FYNNEI. The CDR3 here is CASSTSGRAKNIQYF. In DNA form, the CDR3 reads TGTGCCAGCAGCACCAGCGGGAGAGCCAAAAACATTCAGTACTTC.

This chain uses TRBV6-5 with TRBJ1-2, with D maybe TRBD1 (6 bases). V shed 2 bases and J shed 0 bases, with 10 bases lying between them. CDR1 is MNHEY and CDR2 is SVGAGI in the germline V gene. The CDR3 sequence is 15 residues long. CDR3 in DNA: TGTGCCAGCAGTTACGGCGGGGGCTCTAACTATGGCTACACCTTC. This sequence encodes CASSYGGGSNYGYTF.

The chain combines TRBV2 with TRBJ2-7, with TRBD2 matching over 11 bases. The CDR3 has 14 residues. Unmatched junction bases numbered 3, after V lost 5 bases and J lost 3 bases. The germline gives CDR1 SNHLY, CDR2 FYNNEI. The CDR3 sequence: CASSPGLADYEQYF. DNA of the CDR3: TGTGCCAGCAGTCCGGGACTAGCGGACTACGAGCAGTACTTC.

This chain connects TRBV29-1 to TRBJ1-1; D is ambiguous. V lost 5 bases to trimming and J lost 5 bases, with 6 bases between them. The CDR3 is 10 residues long. Germline CDR1 and CDR2: SQVTM and ANQGSEA. DNA of the CDR3: TGCAGCGTTCTACGTACTGAAGCTTTCTTT. Its translation is CSVLRTEAFF.

The rearrangement links TRBV19 to TRBJ2-3, with a possible D match to TRBD1 (6 bases). The CDR3 is made up of 12 amino acids. V was clipped by 7 bases and J by 7 bases, with 12 bases between them. CDR1 is LNHDA and CDR2 is SQIVND in the germline V gene (reference sequence). The CDR3 DNA reads TGTGCCAGTACAAGGGGGAGTAATACGCAGTATTTT. This codes for CASTRGSNTQYF. The full variable domain, in which reference TRBV19 and TRBJ2-3 provide the parts outside the CDR3, is DGGITQSPKYLFRKEGQNVTLSCEQNLNHDAMYWYRQDPGQGLRLIYYSQIVNDFQKGDIAEGYSVSREKKESFPLTVTSAQKNPTAFYLCASTRGSNTQYFGPGTRLTVL.

This chain uses TRBV18 with TRBJ2-6, with TRBD1 as a possible D gene (5 bases). Trimming stripped 0 bases from V and 2 bases from J, with 17 bases between. CDR3 length equals 19 residues. Germline lookup yields CDR1 KGHSH and CDR2 LQKENI. CDR3 region: CASSPPPGRSAAGANVLTF. CDR3 in DNA: TGTGCCAGCTCACCACCCCCAGGGCGGAGTGCGGCTGGGGCCAACGTCCTGACTTTC.

The V and J genes are TRBV18 and TRBJ1-1; the match to TRBD1 covers 8 bases. Germline lookup yields CDR1 KGHSH and CDR2 LQKENI. The CDR3 sequence is 14 residues long. The junction had 8 bases not matched to a gene; V was cut back by 6 bases and J by 5 bases. The DNA of the CDR3 is TGTGCCAGCTCCCTTACAGGGGGTCGGACTGAAGCTTTCTTT. Translation gives CASSLTGGRTEAFF.

Regarding this clone: Germline and junction disagree at one end, which may indicate a read error. The chain joins TRBV2 to TRBJ1-1, with TRBD1 identical over 8 bases. This CDR3 has 12 residues. CDR1 SNHLY and CDR2 FYNNEI come from the germline V gene. The DNA of the CDR3 is TGTGCAAGCAGGCAGGGGGCAACTGAAGCTTTCTTT. This encodes CASRQGATEAFF.

The DNA of the CDR3 is TGTGCCAGCAGTGCTAGCGGGGGCTACAATGAGCAGTTCTTC. Its translation is CASSASGGYNEQFF. This rearrangement joins TRBV5-5 to TRBJ2-1, with 10 bases matching TRBD2. Germline V CDR1 and CDR2: SGHKS, YYEKEE (reference sequence). The V and J ends lost 5 bases and 3 bases, in that order; junction bases with no gene match: 2. The CDR3 totals 14 residues.

A few counts support this clone. The J gene is TRBJ1-5, the V gene TRBV6-5; no clear D. The V end was cut by 4 bases, the J end by 2 bases, with 9 bases between. This CDR3 has 14 amino acids. Per the germline V gene, CDR1 is MNHEY and CDR2 is SVGAGI. The chain's CDR3 is CASSSGGGNQPQHF. The CDR3 coding sequence is TGTGCCAGCAGTTCGGGAGGAGGCAATCAGCCCCAGCATTTT.

The CDR3 here is CASSLRQGGSYNSPLHF. The CDR3 DNA reads TGTGCCAGCAGCTTGAGACAGGGTGGTAGCTATAATTCACCCCTCCACTTT. The rearrangement links TRBV5-5 to TRBJ1-6; the match to TRBD1 covers 7 bases. V dropped 1 base and J dropped 3; count of bases not matched to a gene: 7. The CDR3 spans 17 residues. Germline-derived CDR1 and CDR2 are SGHKS and YYEKEE (reference sequence).

The J gene is TRBJ1-3, the V gene TRBV2; D gene uncertain. This CDR3 spans 11 amino acids. Germline-derived CDR1 and CDR2 are SNHLY and FYNNEI. With 5 bases removed from V and 6 bases from J, the gap between germline ends came to 5 bases. The CDR3 spells CASSSLNTIYF. The CDR3 coding sequence is TGTGCCAGCAGTTCATTAAACACCATATATTTT.

This clone has a handful of counts. The rearrangement joins TRBV6-5 to TRBJ1-1; D may be TRBD1 (6 bases). The CDR3 totals 13 residues. V shed 6 bases and J shed 2 bases, with 10 bases lying between them. Germline values: CDR1 MNHEY, CDR2 SVGAGI. CDR3 in amino acids: CASRWGRNTEAFF. The CDR3 DNA sequence: TGTGCCAGCAGGTGGGGGCGAAACACTGAAGCTTTCTTT.

This rearrangement joins TRBV9 to TRBJ1-1; 7 nucleotides align to TRBD1. The junction had 5 bases not matched to a gene; V was cut back by 2 bases and J by 1 base. Per germline, CDR1 SGDLS and CDR2 YYNGEE. The CDR3 has 15 amino acids. The CDR3 loop is CASSVSGGRNTEAFF. The CDR3 coding sequence is TGTGCCAGCAGCGTTTCAGGGGGAAGGAACACTGAAGCTTTCTTT.

This clone was recorded a few times. V usage is TRBV7-8 and J usage is TRBJ2-5; 13 positions agree with TRBD2. V was clipped by 5 bases and J by 1 base; unmatched bases: 4. The CDR3 contains 16 residues. Germline CDR1 is SGHVS and CDR2 is FQNEAQ. The CDR3, as DNA: TGTGCCAGCAGCCCAACTAGCGGGAGGGCCCAAGAGACCCAGTACTTC. Its translation is CASSPTSGRAQETQYF.

The chain's CDR3 is CASKLAGVWEQYF. In DNA form, the CDR3 reads TGCGCCAGCAAACTAGCGGGAGTATGGGAGCAGTACTTC. The rearrangement joins TRBV10-2 to TRBJ2-7; 11 nucleotides align to TRBD2. Germline V gene sequence: CDR1 WSHSY, CDR2 SAAADI. CDR3 size: 13 residues. The J segment lost 7 bases and the V segment lost 7 bases, leaving 6 bases of the junction unmatched.

This chain connects TRBV6-1 to TRBJ1-1; 7 bases agree with TRBD1. Losses at the gene ends were 5 bases for V and 0 bases for J; bases not matched to a gene: 6. This CDR3 comprises 15 residues. The germline CDR1 and CDR2 sequences are MNHNS and SASEGT. The CDR3 sequence is CASSPWDRMNTEAFF. The CDR3 DNA is TGTGCCAGCAGTCCGTGGGACAGAATGAACACTGAAGCTTTCTTT.

This clone was recorded a few times. This rearrangement joins TRBV28 to TRBJ1-5, with TRBD1 identical over 7 bases. This CDR3 is built from 15 residues. The germline CDR1 and CDR2 sequences are MDHEN and SYDVKM. V shed 2 bases and J 0 bases; nucleotides not matched to a gene: 1. CDR3 sequence: CASSLGDSSNQPQHF. The CDR3 DNA follows: TGTGCCAGCAGTTTAGGGGACAGTAGCAATCAGCCCCAGCATTTT.

This chain links TRBV3-1 (or the pseudogene TRBV3-2) with TRBJ2-1; 11 positions agree with TRBD2. Trimming removed 2 bases from V and 7 bases from J; junction bases left unmatched: 7. Germline V gene lookup returns CDR1 LGHDT and CDR2 YNNKEL (reference sequence). The CDR3 extends over 16 amino acids. The CDR3 protein is CASSQTVGLAENEQFF. As DNA, the CDR3 is TGTGCCAGCAGCCAAACCGTGGGACTAGCGGAGAATGAGCAGTTCTTC.

The V and J genes are TRBV5-5 and TRBJ1-2; D is ambiguous. The CDR3 sequence is 11 residues long. Germline assignment: CDR1 SGHKS and CDR2 YYEKEE (reference sequence). V gave up 1 base and J gave up 7 bases, with 5 bases separating them. In DNA form, the CDR3 reads TGTGCCAGCAGCTTGTCGTCTGGCTACACCTTC. Translation gives CASSLSSGYTF.

Remarks on this clone: Other DNA sequences in this sample translate to the same CDR3. The genes are TRBV5-1 and TRBJ2-5; 10 nucleotides align to TRBD2. From germline, CDR1 is SGHRS and CDR2 YFSETQ. This CDR3 has 15 residues. With V trimmed by 4 bases and J by 5 bases, 8 bases remained unmatched. The CDR3 nucleotides are TGCGCCAGCAGCCTGAGCGGGAGGGCCGAGGAGACCCAGTACTTC. As protein: CASSLSGRAEETQYF. The variable domain in full, with the rest retrieved from reference TRBV5-1 and TRBJ2-5, is KAGVTQTPRYLIKTRGQQVTLSCSPISGHRSVSWYQQTPGQGLQFLFEYFSETQRNKGNFPGRFSGRQFSNSRSEMNVSTLELGDSALYLCASSLSGRAEETQYFGPGTRLLVL.

V gene TRBV5-1 combines with J gene TRBJ2-5; 12 nucleotides align to TRBD1. There are 14 residues in the CDR3. The V and J ends lost 4 bases and 5 bases, in that order; junction bases with no gene match: 3. Germline V lookup: CDR1 SGHRS, CDR2 YFSETQ. The CDR3 is CASSLGTGGETQYF. The CDR3 DNA reads TGCGCCAGCAGCCTCGGGACAGGGGGCGAGACCCAGTACTTC.

This chain links TRBV14 with TRBJ2-2, with D uncertain. The CDR3 length is 13 residues. With 7 bases removed from V and 4 bases from J, the gap between germline ends came to 10 bases. The germline V gene encodes CDR1 SGHDN and CDR2 FVKESK. Here the CDR3 reads CASTPRSTGELFF. In nucleotides, the CDR3 is TGTGCCAGCACCCCGCGGTCCACCGGGGAGCTGTTTTTT.

V and J are TRBV3-1 (or the pseudogene TRBV3-2) and TRBJ2-7; 10 bases align to TRBD1. The CDR3 contains 14 residues. V gave up 4 bases and J gave up 3 bases; unmatched junction bases: 3. CDR1 and CDR2 (germline): LGHDT, YNNKEL (reference sequence). CDR3 DNA sequence: TGTGCCAGCAGCCCCGGGACAGGGGACTACGAGCAGTACTTC. Its protein product is CASSPGTGDYEQYF.

The rearrangement uses TRBV5-1 and TRBJ2-3; 7 bases are shared with TRBD2. The CDR3 totals 14 residues. V shed 4 bases and J 4 bases; nucleotides not matched to a gene: 6. The V gene's germline CDR1 is SGHRS and CDR2 YFSETQ. The CDR3 protein is CASSQGGRADTQYF. The CDR3 bases are TGCGCCAGCAGCCAAGGAGGGAGGGCAGATACGCAGTATTTT.

The gene calls are TRBV4-3 and TRBJ2-3, with 8 nucleotides matching TRBD2. Germline-derived CDR1 and CDR2 are LGHNA and YSLEER. Germline trimming cut 1 base from V and 5 bases from J; bases unmatched to any gene: 8. The CDR3 covers 16 residues. CDR3 DNA sequence: TGCGCCAGCAGCCAAGGGGCAGCGGGGGAGGGAGATACGCAGTATTTT. Its translation is CASSQGAAGEGDTQYF.